This T cell receptor beta chain was identified in a study of T-cell reconstitution after alpha-beta-depleted transplantation in children. The germline V gene encodes CDR1 SGHDT and CDR2 YYEEEE. The V end was cut by 4 bases, the J end by 6 bases, with 10 bases between. The CDR3 extends over 12 amino acids. This clonotype has a count of ten or more. A library of TCRbeta sequences, prepared with unique molecular identifiers, was generated. TCRdb recomputed calls from the PCR reads with MiXCR, one row per CDR3 protein. The table has about 690,000 distinct CDR3 sequences, around a sixth seen once. This TCR was sampled from a human donor who donated a stem cell graft to a child with acute myeloid leukemia. The chain joins TRBV5-6 to TRBJ1-1, with D uncertain. Material: PBMCs from the stem cell graft donor, obtained from the stem cell graft. CDR3 sequence: CASSGGLSEAFF. In DNA form, the CDR3 reads TGTGCCAGCAGCGGCGGGCTCTCTGAAGCTTTCTTT.